This T cell receptor beta chain was profiled in a study of blood T cell repertoires in COVID-19. Study details: Collection of acute and convalescent COVID-19 samples took place in the United States, Italy and Spain. The analysed material was cDNA or gDNA that came from T cells, B-cell-depleted T cells, or PBMCs.

As originally analysed: The authors estimated nucleated cell counts from reference gene primer amplification. Assay: immunoSEQ multiplex PCR; the TCRdb copy retains only in-frame clones and omits some. For V, J and clone size, that table is used; D and trimming come from the DNA. The sample holds 150,000 to 200,000 clones, over 75% seen once. After removal of 5 bases from V and 2 bases from J, the junction contained 5 bases not matched to a gene. CDR1 LNHDA and CDR2 SQIVND come from the germline V gene (reference sequence). This CDR3 contains 15 residues. This rearrangement joins TRBV19 to TRBJ2-5; 10 nucleotides align to TRBD2. Sequences were obtained from peripheral blood. This receptor was obtained from a man aged 60-69 years with active or convalescent COVID-19. In nucleotides, the CDR3 is TGTGCCAGTAGTGCCCTAGCGGGAGCTCAAGAGACCCAGTACTTC. This translates into CASSALAGAQETQYF.